The T cell receptor (beta chain) described here comes from a study of post-analysis software for immune sequencing data. The table lists this clonotype with many counts. Prepared TCR beta cDNA libraries contained unique molecular identifiers. TCRdb reanalysed the PCR reads using MiXCR and keeps one entry per CDR3 protein. The repertoire holds 250,000 to 300,000 distinct CDR3 sequences, with less than 40% as singletons. The receptor's source is a girl between 5 and 17 years old with multiple sclerosis. The sample comprised blood.

The CDR3 spells CASSLFGDGPNYGYTF. The CDR3 DNA sequence: TGTGCCAGCAGCTTATTTGGGGACGGTCCAAACTATGGCTACACCTTC. The V gene is TRBV7-2, the J gene TRBJ1-2, with D possibly matching TRBD1 (5 bases). Germline CDR1 SGHTA, CDR2 FQGNSA. V shed 2 bases and J shed 2 bases, with 15 bases lying between them. The CDR3 length is 16 residues. The entire variable domain, with the rest obtained from reference TRBV7-2 and TRBJ1-2, is as follows: GAGVSQSPSNKVTEKGKDVELRCDPISGHTALYWYRQSLGQGLEFLIYFQGNSAPDKSGLPSDRFSAERTGGSVSTLTIQRTQQEDSAVYLCASSLFGDGPNYGYTFGSGTRLTVV.